This is a list of T cell receptor beta chains from one sample in a study of blood T cell repertoires in COVID-19. The assay was immunoSEQ multiplex PCR, and TCRdb's table has in-frame clones only and misses some. The data show more than 200,000 clones, roughly 83% seen once. Sequencing input: peripheral blood. The receptor set was obtained from a man older than 75 with acute or convalescent COVID-19. CDR3s include the opening cysteine and the closing phenylalanine or tryptophan. The order of the fields is clone size, V gene, J gene, D gene, CDR3 protein, CDR3 DNA. D genes are given only for firm matches. Clone size is not always given. Where it is, it says once, few, many or a class for expanded clones.

.	TRBV2	TRBJ1-2	.	CASSYLSYGYTF	TGTGCCAGCAGTTATCTTAGCTATGGCTACACCTTC
.	TRBV7-9	TRBJ1-2	TRBD1	CASSSGQGNYGYTF	TGTGCCAGCAGTTCGGGACAGGGGAACTATGGCTACACCTTC
.	TRBV30	TRBJ1-6	.	CAWTSGGRGNSPLHF	TGTGCCTGGACTAGCGGGGGCCGAGGTAATTCACCCCTCCACTTT
.	TRBV5-1	TRBJ1-1	TRBD1	CASSSHRQGALTRTEAFF	TGCGCCAGCAGCTCACACCGACAGGGGGCGCTTACCCGAACTGAAGCTTTCTTT
.	TRBV19	TRBJ1-4	TRBD1	CASRRGPDEKLFF	TGTGCCAGTCGAAGGGGGCCTGATGAAAAACTGTTTTTT
.	TRBV9	TRBJ2-3	TRBD1	CASRRTGEGTDTQYF	TGTGCCAGCAGACGGACAGGGGAAGGCACAGATACGCAGTATTTT
.	TRBV30	TRBJ1-1	TRBD1	CAWERDRDPWAF	TGTGCCTGGGAACGGGACAGGGACCCGTGGGCCTTT
.	TRBV5-1	TRBJ1-4	.	CASSLGGRINEKLFF	TGCGCCAGCAGCTTGGGAGGGAGGATTAATGAAAAACTGTTTTTT
.	TRBV25-1	TRBJ2-3	TRBD2	CASSPGGGFADTQYF	TGTGCCAGCAGTCCGGGCGGGGGGTTCGCAGATACGCAGTATTTT
.	TRBV19	TRBJ1-5	TRBD1	CATRQGSQPQHF	TGTGCCACCCGACAGGGGAGTCAGCCCCAGCATTTT
.	TRBV5-5	TRBJ2-1	.	CASSLEGGEQFF	TGTGCCAGCAGCTTGGAAGGAGGTGAGCAGTTCTTC
once	TRBV4-2	TRBJ1-5	.	CASSQDQLNQPQHF	TGTGCCAGCAGCCAAGATCAGTTGAATCAGCCCCAGCATTTT
.	TRBV12-5	TRBJ1-3	TRBD1	CASGTQGASSGNTIYF	TGTGCTAGTGGTACCCAGGGGGCCAGCTCTGGAAACACCATATATTTT
.	TRBV6-1	TRBJ1-5	.	CASSEGLWSNQPQHF	TGTGCCAGCAGTGAAGGGCTCTGGAGCAATCAGCCCCAGCATTTT
.	TRBV20-1	TRBJ2-1	TRBD2	CSAGRDDEQFF	TGCAGTGCTGGGAGGGACGATGAGCAGTTCTTC
few	TRBV20-1	TRBJ2-7	.	CSASILLGYEQYF	TGCAGTGCTAGTATTCTTCTAGGCTACGAGCAGTACTTC
.	TRBV10-3	TRBJ1-6	.	CAISDRGVSSYNSPLHF	TGTGCCATCAGTGACAGGGGTGTTTCCTCCTATAATTCACCCCTCCACTTT
.	TRBV6-1	TRBJ1-6	.	CASSAPQGSYNSPLHF	TGTGCCAGCAGTGCCCCCCAGGGGTCCTATAATTCACCCCTCCACTTT
.	TRBV19	TRBJ2-2	.	CASSRGVRAPPGELFF	TGTGCCAGTAGTCGCGGGGTAAGGGCGCCCCCCGGGGAGCTGTTTTTT
.	TRBV14	TRBJ2-7	TRBD2	CASSQASGRVYEQYF	TGTGCCAGCAGCCAAGCCAGCGGGAGGGTCTACGAGCAGTACTTC